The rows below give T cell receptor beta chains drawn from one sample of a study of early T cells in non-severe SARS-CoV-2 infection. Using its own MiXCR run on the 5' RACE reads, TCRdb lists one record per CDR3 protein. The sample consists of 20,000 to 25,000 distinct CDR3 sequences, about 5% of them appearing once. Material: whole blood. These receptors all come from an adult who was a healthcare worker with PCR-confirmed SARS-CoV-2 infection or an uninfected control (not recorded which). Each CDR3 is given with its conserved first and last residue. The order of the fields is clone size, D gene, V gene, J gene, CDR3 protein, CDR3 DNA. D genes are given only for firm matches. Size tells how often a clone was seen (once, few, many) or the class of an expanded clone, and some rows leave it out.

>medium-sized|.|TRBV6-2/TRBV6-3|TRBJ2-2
CASREGNTGELFF
TGTGCCAGCAGAGAAGGGAACACCGGGGAGCTGTTTTTT
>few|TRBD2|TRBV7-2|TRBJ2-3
CASSLSASGAGDTQYF
TGTGCCAGCAGCTTATCCGCTAGCGGGGCCGGGGATACGCAGTATTTT
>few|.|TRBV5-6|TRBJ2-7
CASSPGTLYEQYF
TGTGCCAGCAGCCCAGGGACACTTTACGAGCAGTACTTC
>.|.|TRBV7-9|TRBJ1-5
CASTHRVGQPQHF
TGTGCCAGCACCCACAGGGTGGGTCAGCCCCAGCATTTT
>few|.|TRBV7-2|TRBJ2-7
CASSHTGEGAYEQYF
TGTGCCAGCAGCCATACCGGGGAGGGGGCCTACGAGCAGTACTTC
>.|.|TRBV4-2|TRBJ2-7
CASSQAPAAYEQYF
TGTGCCAGCAGCCAAGCGCCGGCCGCCTACGAGCAGTACTTC
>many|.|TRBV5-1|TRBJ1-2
CASSLDYGANYGYTF
TGCGCCAGCAGCTTGGATTATGGAGCTAACTATGGCTACACCTTC
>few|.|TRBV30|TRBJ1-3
CAWAVGNTIYF
TGTGCTTGGGCCGTCGGAAACACCATATATTTT
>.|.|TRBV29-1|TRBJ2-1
CSVEDQIGTDINNEQFF
TGCAGCGTTGAAGATCAAATCGGGACCGACATCAACAATGAGCAGTTCTTC
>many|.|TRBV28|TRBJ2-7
CASSYREQYF
TGTGCCAGCAGCTACCGAGAGCAGTACTTC
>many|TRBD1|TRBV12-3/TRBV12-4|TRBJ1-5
CASRNGQGNQPQHF
TGTGCCAGCAGGAACGGACAGGGGAATCAGCCCCAGCATTTT
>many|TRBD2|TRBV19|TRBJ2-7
CASTLAAGSSYEQYF
TGTGCCAGTACCCTAGCGGCAGGGTCTTCCTACGAGCAGTACTTC
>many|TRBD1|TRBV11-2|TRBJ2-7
CASSLNRGRGEQYF
TGTGCCAGCAGCCTGAACAGGGGGCGAGGGGAGCAGTACTTC
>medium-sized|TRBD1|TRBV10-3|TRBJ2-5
CATLGTGSLETQYF
TGTGCCACCCTGGGGACAGGGTCGTTGGAGACCCAGTACTTC
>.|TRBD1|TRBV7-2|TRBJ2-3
CASSQDRGRGNTQYF
TGTGCCAGCAGCCAGGACAGGGGGCGCGGAAATACGCAGTATTTT
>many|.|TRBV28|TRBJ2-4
CASSLEQEVNIQYF
TGTGCCAGCAGCCTCGAACAAGAGGTGAACATTCAGTACTTC
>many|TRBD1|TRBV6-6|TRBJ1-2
CASSATGVDGYTF
TGTGCCAGCAGTGCTACAGGGGTCGATGGCTACACCTTC
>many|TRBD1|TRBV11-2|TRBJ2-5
CASSTRSGGFETQYF
TGTGCCAGCAGCACTCGGTCAGGGGGTTTCGAGACCCAGTACTTC
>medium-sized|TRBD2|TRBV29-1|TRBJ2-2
CSVLAGGNTGELFF
TGCAGCGTTCTAGCGGGGGGAAACACCGGGGAGCTGTTTTTT